This TCR beta chain was captured by sequencing in a study of shared clonotypes between healthy human individuals. Sequenced by immunoSEQ multiplex PCR; TCRdb stores in-frame clones only, minus some. The repertoire includes about 1 million clones, about 70% of them detected once, and approximately 1.5% sits in the top ten. Germline V gene lookup returns CDR1 MNHNS and CDR2 SASEGT. The CDR3 totals 15 residues. V lost 6 bases, J lost 6 bases, and 18 bases lay in between. The V call is TRBV6-1, the J call TRBJ2-1; tentative D call: TRBD2 (7 bases). Material: memory CD4+ T cells sorted from blood. Subset in this sample: CD45RA-negative fraction. The clonotype originates from a man younger than 35 in good health. The CDR3 here is CASSLTWEGGNEQFF. CDR3 DNA sequence: TGTGCCAGCAGCCTGACTTGGGAGGGGGGCAATGAGCAGTTCTTC.